These T cell receptor beta chains were read from a single sample in a study of shared clonotypes between healthy human individuals. Assay: immunoSEQ multiplex PCR; the TCRdb copy retains only in-frame clones and omits some. The repertoire holds approximately 2.3 million clones, with 80% to 95% as singletons. Material: naive CD4+ T cells from PBMCs. The receptors stem from a man younger than 35 in good health. Some clones in this sample may be carry-over from other donors' samples. Each CDR3 is given with its conserved first and last residue. D genes are given only for firm matches.

>NA|TRBV30|TRBJ2-3
TGTGCCTGGAGTCTAAGTTCACAGGCAAATACGCAGTATTTT
CAWSLSSQANTQYF
>TRBD2|TRBV18|TRBJ2-7
TGTGCCAGCTCACCCCGCGGGACTAGCGGAATTCCCTCCTACGAGCAGTACTTC
CASSPRGTSGIPSYEQYF
>NA|TRBV2|TRBJ2-3
TGTGCCAGCAGTTCCCGGACTGGGGTTATAGATACGCAGTATTTT
CASSSRTGVIDTQYF
>NA|TRBV28|TRBJ1-3
TGTGCCAGCAGTTTACCAAAGAGCTCTGGAAACACCATATATTTT
CASSLPKSSGNTIYF
>NA|TRBV7-2|TRBJ2-1
TGTGCCAGCAGCTCCACCGTGACCCGGTACAATGAGCAGTTCTTC
CASSSTVTRYNEQFF
>TRBD1|TRBV19|TRBJ1-5
TGTGCCAGTAGCAGGGACAGGGTACAGCCCCAGCATTTT
CASSRDRVQPQHF
>TRBD1|TRBV10-2|TRBJ2-7
TGCGCCAGCAGAGGGACAGGGGGTCTCTACGAGCAGTACTTC
CASRGTGGLYEQYF
>TRBD2|TRBV28|TRBJ2-1
TGTGCCAGCAGTATAGGACTAGCGTTCGGTGAGCAGTTCTTC
CASSIGLAFGEQFF
>NA|TRBV28|TRBJ1-1
TGTGCCAGCAGGGATCCAACAGGGTACACTGAAGCTTTCTTT
CASRDPTGYTEAFF
>TRBD1|TRBV5-5|TRBJ1-1
TGTGCCAGCAGAACACGGACAGGGTTGGTTCACACTGAAGCTTTCTTT
CASRTRTGLVHTEAFF
>NA|TRBV4-1|TRBJ1-1
TGCGCCAGCAGCCAAGATGGCCGGGGGTTTGGCACTGAAGCTTTCTTT
CASSQDGRGFGTEAFF
>NA|TRBV21-1|TRBJ1-2
TGTGCCAGCAGCTCATACCCGGGGGCCCGCTATGGCTACACCTTC
CASSSYPGARYGYTF
>TRBD1|TRBV2|TRBJ1-3
TGTGCCAGCAGGGAGACAGGGGCTGGAAACACCATATATTTT
CASRETGAGNTIYF
>NA|TRBV4-3|TRBJ2-7
TGCGCCAGCAGCCAAACAGACGAGCAGTACTTC
CASSQTDEQYF
>TRBD2|TRBV6-5|TRBJ2-7
TGTGCCAGCAGTTCACCCGGACGGGGGGACCACGAGCAGTACTTC
CASSSPGRGDHEQYF
>NA|TRBV18|TRBJ1-2
TGTGCCAGCTCACCGGGCGGGGCGAACTATGGCTACACCTTC
CASSPGGANYGYTF
>NA|TRBV2|TRBJ2-5
TGTGCCAGCAGTAGACAAGAGACCCAGTACTTC
CASSRQETQYF
>NA|TRBV9|TRBJ2-1
TGTGCCAGCAGCGTAGTTGGGGGTTTGGGTGAGCAGTTCTTC
CASSVVGGLGEQFF
>NA|TRBV11-2|TRBJ2-5
TGTGCCAGCAGCGGTTCCTCTACAGGGTGGTTTGGAGAGACCCAGTACTTC
CASSGSSTGWFGETQYF
>NA|TRBV13|TRBJ2-1
TGTGCCAGCAGCTTAGATAGGTTTAGCTCCTACAATGAGCAGTTCTTC
CASSLDRFSSYNEQFF